Below, one TCR beta chain is given with its context. Its antigen is undetermined. Trimming took 5 bases from V and 9 from J, leaving 14 bases between them. The germline V gene encodes CDR1 MNHNS and CDR2 SASEGT. The length of the CDR3 is 13 residues. Alongside a J-beta primer mix, a sample-barcoded 5' primer served in a second PCR lasting about 7 to 11 cycles. TCRdb independently ran MiXCR on the 5' RACE reads; one entry per CDR3 protein. The sample includes roughly 700,000 distinct CDR3 sequences, about half of them seen just once. This sample is part of a study of blood T cells in healthy people across ages. Study-wide findings and caveats: CMV infection status of these donors was not known.

The sequence came from a woman aged 55-69 years in good health. Sequencing was carried out using blood. The chain uses TRBV6-1 and TRBJ2-1, with D tentatively TRBD1 (6 bases). In nucleotides, the CDR3 is TGTGCCAGCAGTCTCAGGGGTTCGGGTGAGCAGTTCTTC. It encodes CASSLRGSGEQFF.